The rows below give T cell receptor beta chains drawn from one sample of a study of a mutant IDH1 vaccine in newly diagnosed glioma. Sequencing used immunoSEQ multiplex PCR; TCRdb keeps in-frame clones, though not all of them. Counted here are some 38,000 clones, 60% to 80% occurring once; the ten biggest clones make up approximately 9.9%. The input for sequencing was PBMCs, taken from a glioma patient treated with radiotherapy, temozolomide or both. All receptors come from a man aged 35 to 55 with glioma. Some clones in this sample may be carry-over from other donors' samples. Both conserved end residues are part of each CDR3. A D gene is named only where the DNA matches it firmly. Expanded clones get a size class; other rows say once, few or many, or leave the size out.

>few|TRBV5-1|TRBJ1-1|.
TGCGCCAGCAGCCCAGGGGAAGTCACTGAAGCTTTCTTT
CASSPGEVTEAFF
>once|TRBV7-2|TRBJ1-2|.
TGTGCCAGCAGCGTAAGACATGGCGGTGGGGGCTACACCTTC
CASSVRHGGGGYTF
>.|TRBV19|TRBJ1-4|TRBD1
TGTGCCAGTAGCTCCGGGACAGCAACTAATGAAAAACTGTTTTTT
CASSSGTATNEKLFF
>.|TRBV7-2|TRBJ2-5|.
TGTGCCAGCAGCTTAATATATCGGGAGACCCAGTACTTC
CASSLIYRETQYF
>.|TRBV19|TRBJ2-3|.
TGTGCCAGTAGTGCCCTGTCGGAGTCTAGCACAGATACGCAGTATTTT
CASSALSESSTDTQYF
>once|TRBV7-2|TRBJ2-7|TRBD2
TGTGCCAGCAGCTTAGGGGGGCGAGCGGGGGGCCGGGAGCAGTACTTC
CASSLGGRAGGREQYF
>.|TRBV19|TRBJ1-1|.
TGTGCCAGTAGTCCAGCCACGAACACTGAAGCTTTCTTT
CASSPATNTEAFF
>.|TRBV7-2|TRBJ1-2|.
TGTGCCAGCAGCCCACCTCCGGACAGATATGGCTACACCTTC
CASSPPPDRYGYTF
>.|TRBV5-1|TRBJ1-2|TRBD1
TGCGCCAGCAGCTCCGGACAGGGGAGCGGGGGAGGCTACACCTTC
CASSSGQGSGGGYTF
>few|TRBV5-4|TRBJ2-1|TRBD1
TGTGCCAGCAGCCTACAGGGGGTTTACTTCAATGAGCAGTTCTTC
CASSLQGVYFNEQFF
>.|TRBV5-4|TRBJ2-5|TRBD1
TGTGCCAGCAGCTTTCCGGGACAGGGGTTAGAGACCCAGTACTTC
CASSFPGQGLETQYF
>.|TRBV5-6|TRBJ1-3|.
TGTGCCAGCAGCTTGGTCGGGGGTCCTGGAAACACCATATATTTT
CASSLVGGPGNTIYF
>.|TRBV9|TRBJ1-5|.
TGTGCCAGCAGCGTAGGTCATAGCAATCAGCCCCAGCATTTT
CASSVGHSNQPQHF
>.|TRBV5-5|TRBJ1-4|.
TGTGCCAGCAGCTTGGTTGGGTTCGGAAAACTGTTTTTT
CASSLVGFGKLFF
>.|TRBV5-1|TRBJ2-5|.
TGCGCCAGCAGTCGGTGGACCGGGGTGCACCAAGAGACCCAGTACTTC
CASSRWTGVHQETQYF
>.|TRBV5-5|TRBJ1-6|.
TGTGCCAGCAGCTTGGTGGGTTCCGGGATCTCCTATAATTCACCCCTCCACTTT
CASSLVGSGISYNSPLHF
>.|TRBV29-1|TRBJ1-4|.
TGCAGCGTTGAAACTCCGGGGGGGGGTAATGAAAAACTGTTTTTT
CSVETPGGGNEKLFF
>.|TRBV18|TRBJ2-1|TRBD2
TGTGCCAGCTCAAGCGCGGGGGGGGAGCAGTTCTTC
CASSSAGGEQFF
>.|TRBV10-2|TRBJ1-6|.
TGCGCCAGCAGTGAGCAGTCACCCCTCCACTTT
CASSEQSPLHF
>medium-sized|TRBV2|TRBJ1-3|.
TGTGCCAGCAGTGATGTCGCAGGGAAAAACTCTGGAAACACCATATATTTT
CASSDVAGKNSGNTIYF
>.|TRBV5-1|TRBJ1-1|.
TGCGCCAGCAGCTTGACTCAGGGGAACACTGAAGCTTTCTTT
CASSLTQGNTEAFF
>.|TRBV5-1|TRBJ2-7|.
TGCGCCAGCAGCTTCGTCCCCAATACACTCGGGGGTCGTTCCTACGAGCAGTACTTC
CASSFVPNTLGGRSYEQYF
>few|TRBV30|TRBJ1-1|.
TGTGCCTGGAGAAGGGGGTGGACTGAAGCTTTCTTT
CAWRRGWTEAFF
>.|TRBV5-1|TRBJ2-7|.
TGCGCCAGCAGCTGGGGTCCGGACTACTACGAGCAGTACTTC
CASSWGPDYYEQYF
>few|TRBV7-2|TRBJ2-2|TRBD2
TGTGCCAGCAGCTTAGGACTAGCGCGCACCGGGGAGCTGTTTTTT
CASSLGLARTGELFF
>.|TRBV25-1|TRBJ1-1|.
TGTGCCAGCAGTGCCTTTGGACAGTGGAACACTGAAGCTTTCTTT
CASSAFGQWNTEAFF
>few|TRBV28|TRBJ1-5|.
TGTGCCAGCAGTTCGACACGGCCCCAGCATTTT
CASSSTRPQHF
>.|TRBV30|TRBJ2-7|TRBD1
TGTGCCTGGAGTGTAGATCCCCGGGACAGGGGGAACTACGAGCAGTACTTC
CAWSVDPRDRGNYEQYF
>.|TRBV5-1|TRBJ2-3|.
TGCGCCAGCACGGCCCAAGACACGAACACAGATACGCAGTATTTT
CASTAQDTNTDTQYF
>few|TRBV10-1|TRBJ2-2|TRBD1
TGCGCCACCGACCCGGGACAGGGAACCGGGGAGCTGTTTTTT
CATDPGQGTGELFF
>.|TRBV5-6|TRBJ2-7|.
TGTGCCAGCAGCTTGAGCCGGTTCCTTGACGAGCAGTACTTC
CASSLSRFLDEQYF
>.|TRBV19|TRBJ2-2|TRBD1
TGTGCCAGTACGGACAGGGGGAACACCGGGGAGCTGTTTTTT
CASTDRGNTGELFF
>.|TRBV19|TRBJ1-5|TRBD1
TGTGCCAGTAGTAAGGGACAGGGGGCGCAGAAGCCCCAGCATTTT
CASSKGQGAQKPQHF
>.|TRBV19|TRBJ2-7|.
TGTGCCAGTAGTCCAGGCTACTCCTACGAGCAGTACTTC
CASSPGYSYEQYF
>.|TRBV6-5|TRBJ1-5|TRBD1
TGTGCCAGCAGTTCCGACAGGGGGCGTAATCAGCCCCAGCATTTT
CASSSDRGRNQPQHF
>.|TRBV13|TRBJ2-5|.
TGTGCCAGCAGCCCCGGTGGGGGCTGGGAGACCCAGTACTTC
CASSPGGGWETQYF
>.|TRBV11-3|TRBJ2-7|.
TGTGCCAGCAAACCGGGGAGACAGTACTTC
CASKPGRQYF
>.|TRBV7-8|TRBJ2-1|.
TGTGCCAGCAGCTTAGGGTCAGTCAACAATGAGCAGTTCTTC
CASSLGSVNNEQFF
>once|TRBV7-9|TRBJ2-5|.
TGTGCCAGCAGCGTTGGACTCCACTTGGGAGAGACCCAGTACTTC
CASSVGLHLGETQYF
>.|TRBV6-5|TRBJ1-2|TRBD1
TGTGCCAGCAGTTACTCATCAGGGGGCTCTAACTATGGCTACACCTTC
CASSYSSGGSNYGYTF
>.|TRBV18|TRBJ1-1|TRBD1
TGTGCCAGCTCACCGTTGGACAGGGTGGGCACTGAAGCTTTCTTT
CASSPLDRVGTEAFF
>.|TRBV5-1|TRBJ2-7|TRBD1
TGCGCCAGCAGCCCTAGACAGGGTAGCTACGAGCAGTACTTC
CASSPRQGSYEQYF
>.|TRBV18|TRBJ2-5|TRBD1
TGTGCCAGCTCACCACAGGGGGCGCGGGAGACCCAGTACTTC
CASSPQGARETQYF
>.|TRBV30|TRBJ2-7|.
TGTGCCTCGAGCGCCCACCAGTACGAGCAGTACTTC
CASSAHQYEQYF
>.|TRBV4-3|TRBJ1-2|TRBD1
TGCGCCAGCAGCCAAGGTCCGGGACAGGGGTTTGGTGGCTACACCTTC
CASSQGPGQGFGGYTF
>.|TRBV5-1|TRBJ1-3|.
TGCGCCAGCAGCAGGGGACAACCCCTCTCTGGAAACACCATATATTTT
CASSRGQPLSGNTIYF
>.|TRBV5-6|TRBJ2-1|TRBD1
TGTGCCAGCAGCTTAGGGGACAGGGCCTACAATGAGCAGTTCTTC
CASSLGDRAYNEQFF
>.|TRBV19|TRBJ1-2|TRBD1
TGTGCCAGTACCGCCCCCGGGACAGGGTGGATCTATGGCTACACCTTC
CASTAPGTGWIYGYTF
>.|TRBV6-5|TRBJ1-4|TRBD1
TGTGCCAGCTCACAGGGGATTAATGAAAAACTGTTTTTT
CASSQGINEKLFF
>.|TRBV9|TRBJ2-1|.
TGTGCCAGCAGCGAAACGGGTTTCAACAATGAGCAGTTCTTC
CASSETGFNNEQFF
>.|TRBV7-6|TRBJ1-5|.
TGTGCCAGCAGCTTGGGTACTGGAGCGGTAGGCAATCAGCCCCAGCATTTT
CASSLGTGAVGNQPQHF
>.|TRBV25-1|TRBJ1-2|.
TGTGCCAGCAGTAGGGTAGGGTACTATGGCTACACCTTC
CASSRVGYYGYTF
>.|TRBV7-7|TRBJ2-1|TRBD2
TGTGCTAGCACCCCCGTAGCGGGGGGCCTCTACAATGAGCAGTTCTTC
CASTPVAGGLYNEQFF